A few counts support the clone carrying this T cell receptor (beta chain). Its antigen is as yet unknown. The sample belongs to a study of cytomegalovirus exposure and HLA in healthy donors. General study findings and limits: In a later analysis, a missense DCLRE1C variant was linked to TCR beta V- and J-gene trimming.

This CDR3 is built from 17 residues. Primers for the PCR totalled 60 Vbeta and 13 Jbeta. Using immunoSEQ multiplex PCR, the repertoire was profiled, and TCRdb retains in-frame clones only, with some absent. The data hold 150,000 or so clones, with around 76% observed a single time. Specimen: PBMCs. The sequence was collected from a man aged 40-55 years in good health and CMV-seronegative. The chain has TRBV21-1 and TRBJ1-1; whether TRBD1, the table's D call, matches the DNA was not checked. TRBV21-1 is given as a pseudogene. The CDR3 sequence is CASSKRKDRVVNTEAFF. The DNA of the CDR3 is TGTGCCAGCAGCAAACGTAAGGACAGGGTGGTGAACACTGAAGCTTTCTTT.